One sample yielded the 29 T cell receptor beta chains listed below, sequenced in a study of T cells in Graves' hyperthyroidism and ophthalmopathy. From RNA transcripts, TCR beta CDR3 regions were amplified. In the first-round RT-PCR of the TCR CDR3, the HTBI primer set was used. TCRdb called the multiplex PCR reads again in MiXCR, with one record for every CDR3 protein. Among about 360,000 distinct CDR3 sequences listed, more than 20% were seen once. Sequenced input: blood. Every receptor here comes from a man aged 45-65 years with Graves' hyperthyroidism.

In this sample, this clonotype turned up a few times. This chain connects TRBV12-3 or TRBV12-4 to TRBJ1-2, with unresolved D. The CDR3 has 15 residues. The V gene lost 7 bases and the J gene lost 2 bases, with 17 bases spanning the gap. In DNA, the CDR3 is TGTGCCAGCAAACCCGGGTCCTCTCTGAACTATGGCTACACCTTC. Residues: CASKPGSSLNYGYTF.

This chain joins TRBV15 and TRBJ1-1, with unresolved D. The CDR3 is made up of 14 amino acids. The germline V gene has CDR1 LNHNV and CDR2 YYDKDF (reference sequence). Trimming stripped 6 bases from V and 6 bases from J, with 17 bases between. The CDR3 bases are TGTGCCACCAGTAGGCAACGGACGCGCCCTGAAGCTTTCTTT. Amino acids: CATSRQRTRPEAFF.

This clonotype was detected many times. The chain couples TRBV12-3 or TRBV12-4 to TRBJ1-1, with TRBD1 matching over 7 bases. CDR3 size: 14 residues. V shed 5 bases, J shed 1 base, and the junction held 4 bases outside the gene matches. The CDR3 here is CASSDRQGNTEAFF. In DNA form, the CDR3 reads TGTGCCAGCAGTGACAGACAGGGGAACACTGAAGCTTTCTTT.

This clonotype was detected only a few times. A junction boundary mismatches the germline segment, possibly from a read error. The V and J genes are TRBV3-1 and TRBJ1-2, with 8 bases fitting TRBD1. This CDR3 has 12 residues. Germline CDR1 is LGHDT and CDR2 is YNNKEL (reference sequence). The CDR3 nucleotides are TGTGCCAGCAGCAAAGACAGGGGTGGCTACACCTTC. This codes for CASSKDRGGYTF.

Many counts were recorded for this clonotype. The chain is built from TRBV11-3 and TRBJ1-1; no reliable D call. The CDR3 extends over 18 amino acids. Germline values: CDR1 SGHNT, CDR2 YENEEA. V lost 5 bases to trimming and J lost 0 bases, with 22 bases between them. The CDR3 reads CASSPLSMLGNLNTEAFF. The CDR3 DNA sequence: TGTGCCAGCAGCCCTCTAAGTATGCTTGGGAATTTGAACACTGAAGCTTTCTTT.

The V call is TRBV2, the J call TRBJ2-7; D is undetermined. The V end was cut by 5 bases, the J end by 6 bases, with 11 bases between. The germline CDR1 and CDR2 sequences are SNHLY and FYNNEI. CDR3 size: 12 residues. CDR3 loop: CASSFATCEQYF. The CDR3 nucleotides read TGTGCCAGCAGTTTCGCAACCTGCGAGCAGTACTTC.

Judged by abundance, this clonotype is medium-sized. The chain recombines TRBV28 with TRBJ2-7; D tentatively fits TRBD1 or TRBD2 (5 bases each). Germline-derived CDR1 and CDR2 are MDHEN and SYDVKM. The V and J ends lost 3 bases and 2 bases respectively, with 14 bases between them. The CDR3 runs to 15 residues. CDR3 amino acids: CASSFLWDGTYEQYF. CDR3 coding DNA: TGTGCCAGCAGTTTCCTATGGGACGGAACCTACGAGCAGTACTTC.

The chain couples TRBV5-4 to TRBJ1-1, with a weak D call TRBD1 (6 bases). Germline CDR1 SGHNT, CDR2 YYREEE (reference sequence). The V and J ends lost 5 bases and 0 bases respectively, with 11 bases between them. This CDR3 region has 14 residues. The chain's CDR3 is CASRQGSMNTEAFF. The CDR3 DNA reads TGTGCCAGCAGACAGGGATCCATGAACACTGAAGCTTTCTTT.

This rearrangement joins TRBV28 to TRBJ1-2; D is undetermined. CDR3 length: 16 residues. CDR1 MDHEN and CDR2 SYDVKM come from the germline V gene. V shed 1 base and J shed 7 bases, with 19 bases lying between them. The CDR3 is CASSLSLGLGPSGYTF. For the CDR3, the DNA is TGTGCCAGCAGTTTATCCCTTGGTTTAGGCCCATCTGGCTACACCTTC.

V usage is TRBV29-1 and J usage is TRBJ1-2, with 7 bases lining up with TRBD1. The CDR3 consists of 12 residues. V trimming: 8 bases; J trimming: 3 bases; junction bases outside the gene matches: 6. The germline CDR1 and CDR2 sequences are SQVTM and ANQGSEA. The CDR3: CSSRQGDYGYTF. CDR3 bases: TGCAGCTCTAGACAGGGTGACTATGGCTACACCTTC.

The chain uses TRBV15 and TRBJ1-3; possibly TRBD1 for D (6 bases). Germline V gene data show CDR1 as LNHNV and CDR2 as YYDKDF (reference sequence). The CDR3 is 15 residues long. Between the trimmed V and J ends, which lost 6 bases and 0 bases, there was a span of 12 bases. CDR3 DNA sequence: TGTGCCACCAGTCGTCGGACAGACTCTGGAAACACCATATATTTT. Amino acids: CATSRRTDSGNTIYF. Together with reference TRBV15 and TRBJ1-3, the CDR3 gives the full variable domain: DAMVIQNPRYQVTQFGKPVTLSCSQTLNHNVMYWYQQKSSQAPKLLFHYYDKDFNNEADTPDNFQSRRPNTSFCFLDIRSPGLGDTAMYLCATSRRTDSGNTIYFGEGSWLTVV.

This clonotype was seen repeatedly, ten times or more. This sequence joins TRBV12-3 or TRBV12-4 and TRBJ2-7; D might be TRBD1 or TRBD2, each matching 5 bases. The CDR3 has 15 residues. V lost 6 bases, J lost 5 bases, and 20 bases lay in between. In DNA, the CDR3 is TGTGCCAGCAGGCGACGGGACCGACACTCGGACGAGCAGTACTTC. This gives the protein CASRRRDRHSDEQYF.

The chain joins TRBV9 to TRBJ2-3, with 8 bases lining up with TRBD2. Looked up from germline, CDR1 is SGDLS and CDR2 is YYNGEE. The CDR3 has 15 residues. The V segment lost 4 bases and the J segment 2 bases; nucleotides outside the gene matches: 6. CDR3 in amino acids: CASSLSGVHTDTQYF. DNA of the CDR3: TGTGCCAGCAGCCTTAGCGGGGTCCACACAGATACGCAGTATTTT.

V and J are TRBV2 and TRBJ2-7; D remains unclear. The germline V gene encodes CDR1 SNHLY and CDR2 FYNNEI. Deletions cut 6 bases from V and 6 bases from J, with 12 bases between. The CDR3 is made up of 12 amino acids. CDR3 loop: CASSFSVGEQYF. The CDR3 DNA is TGTGCCAGCAGCTTCTCCGTGGGCGAGCAGTACTTC. Full variable domain (rest looked up from reference TRBV2 and TRBJ2-7): EPEVTQTPSHQVTQMGQEVILRCVPISNHLYFYWYRQILGQKVEFLVSFYNNEISEKSEIFDDQFSVERPDGSNFTLKIRSTKLEDSAMYFCASSFSVGEQYFGPGTRLTVT.

The genes are TRBV20-1 and TRBJ2-3, with 7 bases lining up with TRBD2. The germline V gene encodes CDR1 DFQATT and CDR2 SNEGSKA (reference sequence). J lost 3 bases, V lost 0 bases, and 6 bases had no gene match. This CDR3 is 15 amino acids long. CDR3 sequence: CSARDMGGGTDTQYF. The CDR3 DNA sequence: TGCAGTGCTAGAGATATGGGGGGGGGGACAGATACGCAGTATTTT.

The J gene is TRBJ2-2, the V gene TRBV4-2, with 13 bases that match TRBD2. CDR3 size: 16 residues. Germline assignment: CDR1 LGHNA and CDR2 YNFKEQ. The V segment lost 4 bases and the J segment 7 bases; nucleotides outside the gene matches: 6. In DNA form, the CDR3 reads TGTGCCAGCAGCCCGAACCGACTAGCGGGAGGCGGGGAGCTGTTTTTT. Amino acids: CASSPNRLAGGGELFF.

This clonotype was observed many times. The genes are TRBV11-2 and TRBJ2-7; D unresolved. Germline assignment: CDR1 SGHAT and CDR2 FQNNGV. Trimming pared 2 bases from V and 4 bases from J, leaving 9 bases between. The CDR3 loop spans 13 amino acids. CDR3 residues: CASSLFLAYEQYF. The CDR3 coding sequence is TGTGCCAGCAGCTTATTTTTGGCTTACGAGCAGTACTTC.

The chain couples TRBV20-1 to TRBJ2-7; a weak D match, TRBD2 (6 bases). The V gene's germline CDR1 is DFQATT and CDR2 SNEGSKA (reference sequence). V dropped 5 bases and J dropped 3 bases, with 14 bases sitting between them. This CDR3 region has 13 residues. The CDR3 nucleotides read TGCAGTGCTGCCCGGGGACTCATCTACGAGCAGTACTTC. This translates into CSAARGLIYEQYF.

The chain is built from TRBV3-1 and TRBJ2-7, with 8 bases identical to TRBD1. From germline, CDR1 is LGHDT and CDR2 YNNKEL (reference sequence). The CDR3 sequence is 13 residues long. V gave up 5 bases and J gave up 5 bases; unmatched junction bases: 5. The CDR3 loop is CASSGRTGNEQYF. The CDR3 DNA follows: TGTGCCAGCAGCGGAAGGACAGGGAACGAGCAGTACTTC.

There are a few counts of this clonotype. The chain links TRBV19 to TRBJ2-1, with D possibly matching TRBD2 (5 bases). This CDR3 comprises 15 residues. Germline V CDR1 and CDR2: LNHDA, SQIVND (reference sequence). V was pared by 4 bases and J by 6 bases, with 16 bases between. The CDR3 region has the DNA TGTGCCAGTAGTACCCCAGCGGCAGCGTCCAATGAGCAGTTCTTC. Translating gives CASSTPAAASNEQFF.

The CDR3 is CASSPRTTETQYF. The CDR3 DNA reads TGTGCCAGCAGCCCCCGGACCACAGAGACCCAGTACTTC. This chain uses TRBV7-3 with TRBJ2-5; D ambiguous. The ends were cut back, 5 bases at V and 4 bases at J, with 11 bases in the middle. The germline V gene has CDR1 SGHTA and CDR2 FQGTGA. The CDR3 is made up of 13 amino acids.

This clonotype was observed at least ten times. The chain links TRBV12-3 or TRBV12-4 to TRBJ2-1; 9 bases are a match to TRBD2. CDR3 length: 15 residues. Germline trimming cut 4 bases from V and 4 bases from J; bases unmatched to any gene: 5. CDR3 sequence (DNA): TGTGCCAGCAGTTCCAGACTAGCGGTATACAATGAGCAGTTCTTC. Translation gives CASSSRLAVYNEQFF.

In its sample, this clonotype was seen a few times. CDR3 nucleotide sequence: TGTGCCAGCAGCCAAGCGTTTGAGGGCTACTCCTACAATGAGCAGTTCTTC. It encodes CASSQAFEGYSYNEQFF. The rearrangement links TRBV3-1 to TRBJ2-1; D possibly corresponds to TRBD2 (5 bases). Germline assignment: CDR1 LGHDT and CDR2 YNNKEL (reference sequence). With 1 base removed from V and 0 bases from J, the gap between germline ends came to 13 bases. The CDR3 length is 17 residues.

In regard to this clonotype: An end of the junction differs from the germline gene, which may be a read error. The chain uses TRBV27 and TRBJ2-7; 9 bases are a match to TRBD1. The CDR3 contains 15 residues. Germline loops: CDR1 MNHEY, CDR2 SMNVEV (reference sequence). The CDR3 here is CASSLTGQGSCEQYF. DNA of the CDR3: TGTGCCAGCAGTTTAACGGGACAGGGCTCCTGCGAGCAGTACTTC.

The V gene is TRBV4-1, the J gene TRBJ2-1, with no clear D. V gave up 1 base and J gave up 8 bases, with 12 bases separating them. The CDR3 loop spans 14 amino acids. Germline-derived CDR1 and CDR2 are MGHRA and YSYEKL. The CDR3 protein is CASSQVSSVDEQFF. CDR3 bases: TGCGCCAGCAGCCAAGTGTCTAGTGTAGATGAGCAGTTCTTC.

CDR3 sequence (DNA): TGCAGTGCTAGAGACCCCAGACTAGCGGGAGGGTCAAATGAGCAGTTCTTC. This encodes CSARDPRLAGGSNEQFF. The gene calls are TRBV20-1 and TRBJ2-1, with TRBD2 matching over 14 bases. The CDR3 is 17 residues long. Germline values: CDR1 DFQATT, CDR2 SNEGSKA (reference sequence). The ends lost 0 bases at V and 7 bases at J; junction bases unmatched: 8.

The sample holds many counts of this clonotype. This chain joins TRBV30 and TRBJ2-1; D perhaps matches TRBD2 (5 bases). The germline V gene has CDR1 GTSNPN and CDR2 SVGIG (reference sequence). This CDR3 contains 13 residues. Trimming removed 6 bases from V and 10 bases from J, with 19 bases in between. The CDR3 DNA follows: TGTGCCTGTTTGGGAGAGGGAAGATTCGAGCAGTTCTTC. Amino acids: CACLGEGRFEQFF.

This chain connects TRBV4-1 to TRBJ1-6; D is possibly TRBD1 (5 bases). The CDR3 loop spans 17 amino acids. The V end lost 0 bases, the J end lost 10 bases, and 19 bases lay between the germline ends. Germline V CDR1 and CDR2: MGHRA, YSYEKL. CDR3 region: CASSQDTASGAGSPLHF. The DNA for the CDR3 is TGCGCCAGCAGCCAAGATACGGCCAGCGGGGCAGGATCACCCCTCCACTTT.

This clonotype turned up a few times. The rearrangement uses TRBV27 and TRBJ2-2; D is unclear. V was cut by 1 base and J by 0 bases, with 3 bases left in between. Germline V gene sequence: CDR1 MNHEY, CDR2 SMNVEV (reference sequence). This CDR3 is 14 amino acids long. The CDR3 here is CASSLFPNTGELFF. The DNA of the CDR3 is TGTGCCAGCAGTTTATTCCCGAACACCGGGGAGCTGTTTTTT.